The 19 T cell receptor beta chains presented below share a single source sample, sequenced in a study of blood T cell repertoires in COVID-19. TCRdb's table, derived via immunoSEQ multiplex PCR, lists solely in-frame clones and lacks some. The sample contains 450,000 or so clones, about 91% of which appear only once. The specimen was peripheral blood. The source of these receptors is a man aged 18 to 29 with COVID-19, enrolled during active disease.

The J gene is TRBJ2-1, the V gene TRBV4-1; D might be TRBD2 (6 bases). CDR3 length equals 14 residues. CDR1 and CDR2 from the germline V gene are MGHRA and YSYEKL. V lost 1 base and J lost 9, with 13 bases in between. CDR3 amino acids: CASSQGRQGGEQFF. The CDR3 DNA reads as TGCGCCAGCAGCCAAGGGCGGCAGGGAGGTGAGCAGTTCTTC.

The rearrangement uses TRBV19 and TRBJ2-3; weak D call: TRBD1 (5 bases). Germline lookup yields CDR1 LNHDA and CDR2 SQIVND (reference sequence). The V gene lost 0 bases and the J gene lost 2 bases, with 9 bases spanning the gap. CDR3 length: 15 amino acids. CDR3 protein: CASSIDTRATDTQYF. The CDR3, as DNA: TGTGCCAGTAGTATAGATACCAGGGCCACAGATACGCAGTATTTT.

The gene calls are TRBV20-1 and TRBJ2-7; TRBD2 agrees at 7 bases. This CDR3 has 17 residues. Germline CDR1 and CDR2: DFQATT and SNEGSKA (reference sequence). J was trimmed by 0 bases and V by 3 bases; bases with no gene match: 14. CDR3: CSASLRFVSGHSYEQYF. In DNA form, the CDR3 reads TGCAGTGCTAGTTTGAGGTTTGTTAGCGGGCACTCCTACGAGCAGTACTTC.

The chain combines TRBV19 with TRBJ2-7; 8 positions match TRBD2. The CDR3 sequence is 14 residues long. V dropped 9 bases and J dropped 5; count of bases not matched to a gene: 12. The germline V gene has CDR1 LNHDA and CDR2 SQIVND (reference sequence). The CDR3 DNA sequence: TGTGCCAGCGTAAGGGGACTAGAGTTCAACGAGCAGTACTTC. Translation: CASVRGLEFNEQYF. Together with reference TRBV19 and TRBJ2-7, the CDR3 gives the full variable domain: DGGITQSPKYLFRKEGQNVTLSCEQNLNHDAMYWYRQDPGQGLRLIYYSQIVNDFQKGDIAEGYSVSREKKESFPLTVTSAQKNPTAFYLCASVRGLEFNEQYFGPGTRLTVT.

The chain couples TRBV6-1 to TRBJ2-5; TRBD1 agrees at 8 bases. CDR3 length: 15 amino acids. The V gene end was trimmed by 2 bases and the J gene end by 2 bases; junction bases not matched to a gene: 4. Germline V CDR1 and CDR2: MNHNS, SASEGT. The DNA for the CDR3 is TGTGCCAGCAGTGAAACCAGGACAGGGCAAGAGACCCAGTACTTC. Protein product: CASSETRTGQETQYF.

V usage is TRBV7-9 and J usage is TRBJ2-3; 10 positions match TRBD2. V shed 3 bases and J 2 bases; nucleotides not matched to a gene: 5. CDR1 and CDR2 from the germline V gene are SEHNR and FQNEAQ (reference sequence). CDR3 length: 16 residues. CDR3: CASSFWTSGPTDTQYF. CDR3 in DNA: TGTGCCAGCAGCTTTTGGACTAGCGGCCCCACAGATACGCAGTATTTT.

The CDR3 protein is CASSPQIRGGTDTQYF. CDR3 sequence (DNA): TGTGCCAGCAGCCCCCAAATACGGGGAGGCACAGATACGCAGTATTTT. V gene TRBV11-2 combines with J gene TRBJ2-3, with a weak D call TRBD2 (5 bases). The CDR3 is 16 residues long. The V gene's germline CDR1 is SGHAT and CDR2 FQNNGV. V dropped 5 bases and J dropped 1 base, with 16 bases sitting between them.

About this clone itself: Other DNA sequences in the sample encode the same CDR3. The chain has TRBV30 and TRBJ2-1; D is perhaps TRBD2 (6 bases). CDR3 length: 14 residues. Trimming removed 0 bases at V and 4 bases at J, with 10 bases between. CDR1 and CDR2 (germline): GTSNPN, SVGIG (reference sequence). CDR3 sequence (DNA): TGTGCCTGGAGTGTACTCGCGGGATACAATGAGCAGTTCTTC. Translated: CAWSVLAGYNEQFF.

V and J are TRBV12-3 or TRBV12-4 and TRBJ2-7; tentative D call: TRBD2 (6 bases). The CDR3 totals 13 residues. V was trimmed by 7 bases and J by 4 bases, leaving 14 bases between them. CDR3 coding DNA: TGTGCCAGCAACCGGGGGTCTTCATACGAGCAGTACTTC. As protein: CASNRGSSYEQYF.

The chain has TRBV7-9 and TRBJ2-1; 10 bases map to TRBD2. The germline V gene encodes CDR1 SEHNR and CDR2 FQNEAQ (reference sequence). CDR3 size: 15 residues. V lost 4 bases to trimming and J lost 3 bases; unmatched junction nucleotides: 3. The CDR3 bases are TGTGCCAGCAGCTATGGACTAGCGGACTACAATGAGCAGTTCTTC. Protein product: CASSYGLADYNEQFF.

The chain is built from TRBV5-4 and TRBJ1-2; 7 bases align to TRBD1. Per the germline V gene, CDR1 is SGHNT and CDR2 is YYREEE (reference sequence). This CDR3 has 15 residues. The V and J ends lost 2 bases and 2 bases, in that order; junction bases with no gene match: 6. This CDR3 reads CASSFRTQGNYGYTF. CDR3 nucleotide sequence: TGTGCCAGCAGCTTCCGAACACAGGGGAACTATGGCTACACCTTC.

The chain has TRBV3-1 (or the pseudogene TRBV3-2) and TRBJ2-5, with no clear D. The CDR3 is made up of 13 amino acids. CDR1 and CDR2 (germline): LGHDT, YNNKEL (reference sequence). Trimming took 1 base from V and 7 from J, leaving 10 bases between them. In nucleotides, the CDR3 is TGTGCCAGCAGCCAAGTCAGATCGGGGACCCAGTACTTC. This encodes CASSQVRSGTQYF.

In DNA form, the CDR3 reads TGTGCCTCCCTATGGAGCACTGAAGCTTTCTTT. Protein: CASLWSTEAFF. The genes are TRBV6-5 and TRBJ1-1; D not certain. The CDR3 has 11 residues. CDR1 is MNHEY, CDR2 SVGAGI, per germline. V gave up 11 bases and J gave up 4 bases, with 11 bases separating them.

CDR3 region: CASSPGGHLFGYTF. The CDR3 DNA reads TGTGCCAGTAGTCCAGGGGGACATCTATTCGGCTACACCTTC. The rearrangement uses TRBV19 and TRBJ1-2; 7 bases agree with TRBD1. CDR1 is LNHDA, CDR2 SQIVND, per germline (reference sequence). CDR3 size: 14 residues. After removal of 5 bases from V and 8 bases from J, the junction contained 11 bases not matched to a gene.

This sequence joins TRBV19 and TRBJ1-6; no definite D call. The CDR3 length is 14 residues. The V gene lost 5 bases and the J gene lost 10 bases, with 15 bases spanning the gap. Per germline, CDR1 LNHDA and CDR2 SQIVND (reference sequence). The CDR3 bases are TGTGCCAGTAGTCAGGCTACTCAGGCGTCACCCCTCCACTTT. Translated: CASSQATQASPLHF.

The chain couples TRBV4-2 to TRBJ2-1; 13 bases match TRBD2. Germline V gives CDR1 LGHNA, CDR2 YNFKEQ. With 4 bases clipped from V and 0 bases from J, the junction kept 3 bases outside the gene matches. This CDR3 contains 17 residues. The CDR3 reads CASSRGLAGSSYNEQFF. CDR3 sequence (DNA): TGTGCCAGCAGCCGGGGACTAGCGGGGAGCTCCTACAATGAGCAGTTCTTC.

The chain joins TRBV7-9 to TRBJ2-7, with 9 bases fitting TRBD2. Germline V gives CDR1 SEHNR, CDR2 FQNEAQ (reference sequence). The CDR3 consists of 14 residues. V gave up 2 bases and J gave up 3 bases; unmatched junction bases: 2. CDR3 amino acids: CASSLRAGGYEQYF. CDR3 nucleotides: TGTGCCAGCAGCTTAAGAGCGGGGGGCTACGAGCAGTACTTC.

Details on this clone: This CDR3 is also generated by other DNA sequences in the sample. V is TRBV20-1 and J is TRBJ2-7; no reliable D call. Germline CDR1 is DFQATT and CDR2 is SNEGSKA (reference sequence). The CDR3 consists of 11 residues. V shed 3 bases and J shed 4 bases, with 7 bases lying between them. The CDR3 here is CSARAGYEQYF. In nucleotides, the CDR3 is TGCAGTGCTAGGGCTGGTTACGAGCAGTACTTC.

The chain links TRBV3-1 (or the pseudogene TRBV3-2) to TRBJ2-1; tentatively, D is TRBD2 (5 bases). Germline V gene lookup returns CDR1 LGHDT and CDR2 YNNKEL (reference sequence). Trimming shortened V by 3 bases and J by 9 bases, and 18 bases separated the two germline ends. The CDR3 is 15 amino acids. CDR3 coding DNA: TGTGCCAGCAGCCAGAGCGGTGCCGGGGTAAGTGAGCAGTTCTTC. It translates to CASSQSGAGVSEQFF.